This T cell receptor (beta chain) comes out of a study of regulatory T cells in long-lasting Graves disease. Trimming took 3 bases from V and 7 from J; bases not matched to a gene: 6. CDR1 is SGDLS, CDR2 YYNGEE, per germline. This CDR3 has 16 amino acids. Time point of the sample: newly diagnosed GD, antithyroid drugs for less than 3 months. RNA isolated from PBMCs was used to make the TCR library. According to the study, TCR beta libraries were built with iRepertoire HTBI primers and CDR3-region Arm-PCR. In the authors' methods: Across samples, more than 55 TRBV and about 15 TRBJ segments were found. In TCRdb, the multiplex PCR reads were re-called with MiXCR into one record per CDR3 protein. The V and J calls and clone size are TCRdb's, not the authors'. The data hold about 560,000 distinct CDR3 sequences, with roughly 16% observed a single time. This clonotype came up a few times. This sample also appeared in a second study, on T cells in Graves' hyperthyroidism and ophthalmopathy. This second study says: A first-round RT-PCR of the TCR CDR3 used the HTBI primer set.

Sequencing was performed on peripheral blood mononuclear cells (PBMCs), taken at new diagnosis, from a patient treated with antithyroid drugs. The TCR originated in a man between 18 and 29 years old with Graves disease. This sequence joins TRBV9 and TRBJ2-1; TRBD2 matches 14 bases. CDR3 residues: CASSAGTSGRMNEQFF. The CDR3 DNA is TGTGCCAGCAGCGCAGGGACTAGCGGGAGAATGAATGAGCAGTTCTTC.